This T cell receptor (beta chain) was sequenced in a study of shared clonotypes between healthy human individuals. Study in general: Each donor had three CD4 naive, three CD4 memory, two CD8 naive and one CD8 memory plate. Findings and caveats of the study: Generation probability values for non-shared clonotypes were lower than those for clonotypes shared by all four donors. Read depth was anticipated to influence clonotype sharing among donors. A few donors shared approximately 5% of their naive CD4 clonotypes.

For this clone: Its antigen remains unidentified.

Profiling relied on immunoSEQ multiplex PCR, and the TCRdb table lists in-frame clones only, not all of them. The sample records 150,000 to 200,000 clones, 85% to 95% being singletons. The receptor comes from a woman aged 30 to 39 in good health. The sequenced sample was naive CD4+ T cells sorted from blood. Subset of the sample: CD45RA+ positively selected.

CDR3 amino acids: CASSLVGQGETQYF. The DNA of the CDR3 is TGCGCCAGCAGCTTGGTAGGGCAGGGCGAGACCCAGTACTTC. This chain uses TRBV5-1 with TRBJ2-5, with a possible D match to TRBD1 (5 bases). The CDR3 is 14 residues long. Germline V gene data show CDR1 as SGHRS and CDR2 as YFSETQ. V shed 0 bases and J shed 5 bases, with 11 bases lying between them.